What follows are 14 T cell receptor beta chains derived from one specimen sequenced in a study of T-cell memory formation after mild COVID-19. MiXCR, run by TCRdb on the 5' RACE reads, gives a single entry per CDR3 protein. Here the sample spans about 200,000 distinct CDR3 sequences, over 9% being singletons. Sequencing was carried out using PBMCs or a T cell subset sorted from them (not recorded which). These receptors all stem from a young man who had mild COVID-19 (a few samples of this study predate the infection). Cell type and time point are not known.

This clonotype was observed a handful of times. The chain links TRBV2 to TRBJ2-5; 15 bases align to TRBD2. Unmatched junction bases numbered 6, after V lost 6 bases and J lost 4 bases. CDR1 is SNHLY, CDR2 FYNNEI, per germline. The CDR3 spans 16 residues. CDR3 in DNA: TGTGCCAGCAGAAGGACTAGCGGGGGGGCCGTAGAGACCCAGTACTTC. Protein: CASRRTSGGAVETQYF.

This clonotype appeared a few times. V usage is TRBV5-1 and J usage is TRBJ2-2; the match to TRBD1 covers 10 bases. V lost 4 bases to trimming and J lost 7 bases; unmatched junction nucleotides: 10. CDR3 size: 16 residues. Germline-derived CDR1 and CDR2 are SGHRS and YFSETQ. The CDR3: CASSHGTGVENGELFF. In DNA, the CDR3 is TGCGCCAGCAGCCACGGGACAGGGGTTGAGAACGGGGAGCTGTTTTTT.

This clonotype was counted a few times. CDR3 in amino acids: CASSLGAGGAKNIQYF. DNA of the CDR3: TGCGCCAGCAGCTTGGGGGCAGGCGGAGCCAAAAACATTCAGTACTTC. The rearrangement joins TRBV5-1 to TRBJ2-4; no firm D call. CDR1 is SGHRS, CDR2 YFSETQ, per germline. Trimming removed 0 bases at V and 0 bases at J, with 10 bases between. The CDR3 is 16 amino acids.

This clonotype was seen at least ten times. The CDR3 nucleotides read TGCGCCAGCAGCTTCCTGACAGGGGAGTATTACGAGCAGTACTTC. It encodes CASSFLTGEYYEQYF. The chain uses TRBV5-1 and TRBJ2-7, with TRBD1 matching over 8 bases. The J segment lost 4 bases and the V segment lost 2 bases, leaving 8 bases of the junction unmatched. The CDR3 has 15 amino acids. Germline CDR1 reads SGHRS; CDR2 reads YFSETQ.

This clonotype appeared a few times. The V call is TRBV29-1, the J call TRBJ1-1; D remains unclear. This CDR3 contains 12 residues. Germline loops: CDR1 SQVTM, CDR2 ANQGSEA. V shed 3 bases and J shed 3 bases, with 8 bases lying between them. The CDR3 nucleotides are TGCAGCGTTGATTCGGGGTACACTGAAGCTTTCTTT. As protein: CSVDSGYTEAFF.

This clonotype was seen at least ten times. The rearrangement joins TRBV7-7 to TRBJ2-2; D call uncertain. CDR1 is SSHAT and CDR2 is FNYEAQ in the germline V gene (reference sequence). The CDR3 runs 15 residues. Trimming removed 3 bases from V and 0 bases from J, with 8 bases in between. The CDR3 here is CASSFGRPNTGELFF. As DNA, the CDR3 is TGTGCCAGCAGCTTTGGACGGCCGAACACCGGGGAGCTGTTTTTT.

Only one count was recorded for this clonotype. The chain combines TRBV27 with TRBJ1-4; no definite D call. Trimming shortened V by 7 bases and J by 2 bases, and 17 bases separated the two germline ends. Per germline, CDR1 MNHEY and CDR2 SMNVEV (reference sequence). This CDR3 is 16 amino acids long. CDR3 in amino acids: CASMPMATGTNEKLFF. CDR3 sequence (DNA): TGTGCCAGCATGCCGATGGCTACCGGGACTAATGAAAAACTGTTTTTT. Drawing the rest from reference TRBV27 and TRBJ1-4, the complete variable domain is EAQVTQNPRYLITVTGKKLTVTCSQNMNHEYMSWYRQDPGLGLRQIYYSMNVEVTDKGDVPEGYKVSRKEKRNFPLILESPSPNQTSLYFCASMPMATGTNEKLFFGSGTQLSVL.

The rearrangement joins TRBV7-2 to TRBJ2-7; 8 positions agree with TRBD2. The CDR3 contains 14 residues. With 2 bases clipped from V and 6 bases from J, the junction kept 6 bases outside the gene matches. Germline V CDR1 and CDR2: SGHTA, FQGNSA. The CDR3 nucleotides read TGTGCCAGCAGCTTACCGGCGGGGGGACCCGAGCAGTACTTC. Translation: CASSLPAGGPEQYF.

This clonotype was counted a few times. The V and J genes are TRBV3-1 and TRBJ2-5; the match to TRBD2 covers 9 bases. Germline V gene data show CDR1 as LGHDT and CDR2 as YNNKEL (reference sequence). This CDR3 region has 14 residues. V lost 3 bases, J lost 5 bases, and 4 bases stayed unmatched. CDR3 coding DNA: TGTGCCAGCAGCCATGCGGGGGGGTTGGAGACCCAGTACTTC. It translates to CASSHAGGLETQYF.

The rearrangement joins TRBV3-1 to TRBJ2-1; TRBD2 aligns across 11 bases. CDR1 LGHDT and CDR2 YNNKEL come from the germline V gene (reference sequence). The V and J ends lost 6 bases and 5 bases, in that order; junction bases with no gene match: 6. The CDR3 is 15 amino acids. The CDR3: CASRLLAGVNNEQFF. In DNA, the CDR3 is TGTGCCAGCAGGCTACTAGCGGGGGTCAACAATGAGCAGTTCTTC.

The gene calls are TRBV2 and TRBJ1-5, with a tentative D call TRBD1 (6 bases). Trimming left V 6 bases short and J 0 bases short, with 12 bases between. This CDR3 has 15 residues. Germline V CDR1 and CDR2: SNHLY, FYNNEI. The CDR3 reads CASSADRYSNQPQHF. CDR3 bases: TGTGCCAGCAGCGCCGACAGGTATAGCAATCAGCCCCAGCATTTT.

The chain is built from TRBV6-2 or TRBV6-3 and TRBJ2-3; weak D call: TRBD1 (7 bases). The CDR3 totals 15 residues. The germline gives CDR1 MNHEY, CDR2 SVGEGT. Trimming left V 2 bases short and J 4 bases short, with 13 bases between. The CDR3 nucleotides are TGTGCCAGCAGTTACACCCAGGGGGGTGCAGATACGCAGTATTTT. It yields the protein CASSYTQGGADTQYF.

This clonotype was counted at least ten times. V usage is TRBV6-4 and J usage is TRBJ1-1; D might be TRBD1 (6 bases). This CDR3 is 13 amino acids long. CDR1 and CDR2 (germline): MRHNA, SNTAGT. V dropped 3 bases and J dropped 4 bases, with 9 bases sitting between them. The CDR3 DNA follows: TGTGCCAGCAGTGAACAGGGAGGCACTGAAGCTTTCTTT. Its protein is CASSEQGGTEAFF.

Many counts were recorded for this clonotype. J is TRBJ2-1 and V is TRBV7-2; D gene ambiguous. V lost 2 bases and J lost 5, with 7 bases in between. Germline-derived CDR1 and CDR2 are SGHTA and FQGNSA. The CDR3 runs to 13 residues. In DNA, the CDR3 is TGTGCCAGCAGCTTAAATCAAGACAATGAGCAGTTCTTC. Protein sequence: CASSLNQDNEQFF. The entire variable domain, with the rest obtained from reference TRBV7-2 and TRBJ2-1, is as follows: GAGVSQSPSNKVTEKGKDVELRCDPISGHTALYWYRQSLGQGLEFLIYFQGNSAPDKSGLPSDRFSAERTGGSVSTLTIQRTQQEDSAVYLCASSLNQDNEQFFGPGTRLTVL.